Below, 7 T cell receptor beta chains from the same sample are listed, as sequenced in a study of T cell responses to AZD1222 COVID-19 vaccine. Sequenced by immunoSEQ multiplex PCR; TCRdb stores in-frame clones only, minus some. The repertoire has some 180,000 clones, over 80% of them found once; the top ten carry around 5.8%. The sample here was peripheral blood, taken on day 0 of AZD1222 vaccination. Receptors originate from an adult in good health.

This chain links TRBV6-5 with TRBJ2-3; TRBD1 matches at 7 bases. Trimming took 9 bases from V and 0 from J; bases not matched to a gene: 6. Germline V gene data show CDR1 as MNHEY and CDR2 as SVGAGI. There are 14 residues in the CDR3. CDR3 sequence reads: CASEGASSTDTQYF. In DNA, the CDR3 is TGTGCCAGTGAGGGGGCCTCTAGCACAGATACGCAGTATTTT.

The rearrangement uses TRBV6-5 and TRBJ1-6; 9 bases agree with TRBD1. After removal of 7 bases from V and 10 bases from J, the junction contained 8 bases not matched to a gene. This CDR3 has 14 amino acids. Germline CDR1 reads MNHEY; CDR2 reads SVGAGI. The CDR3 coding sequence is TGTGCCAGCACCGCCGGGACAGGGTTCTCACCCCTCCACTTT. Translation: CASTAGTGFSPLHF.

The CDR3, as DNA: TGTGCCAGCAGTTTCGGCTTTGAAGCTTTCTTT. Its translation is CASSFGFEAFF. The chain recombines TRBV28 with TRBJ1-1; no definite D call. Deletions cut 3 bases from V and 7 bases from J, with 6 bases between. Germline V gene sequence: CDR1 MDHEN, CDR2 SYDVKM. The CDR3 totals 11 residues.

The chain links TRBV3-1 (or the pseudogene TRBV3-2) to TRBJ1-2; D is unclear. The CDR3 sequence is 15 residues long. The ends were cut back, 0 bases at V and 7 bases at J, with 15 bases in the middle. Germline assignment: CDR1 LGHDT and CDR2 YNNKEL (reference sequence). The CDR3 reads CASSQDTTELGGYTF. The CDR3, as DNA: TGTGCCAGCAGCCAAGATACCACAGAACTAGGTGGCTACACCTTC.

The chain has TRBV6-5 and TRBJ2-2; TRBD1 matches 8 bases. CDR1 is MNHEY, CDR2 SVGAGI, per germline. The CDR3 consists of 15 residues. Unmatched junction bases numbered 4, after V lost 4 bases and J lost 3 bases. DNA for the CDR3: TGTGCCAGCAGTTTGAGACAGGGGTACACCGGGGAGCTGTTTTTT. This codes for CASSLRQGYTGELFF.

This chain connects TRBV28 to TRBJ2-7; 7 nucleotides line up with TRBD2. The CDR3 sequence is 13 residues long. V shed 8 bases, J shed 2 bases, and the junction held 6 bases outside the gene matches. Germline CDR1 is MDHEN and CDR2 is SYDVKM. The CDR3 is CASGGGRAYEQYF. In nucleotides, the CDR3 is TGTGCCAGCGGGGGTGGGAGGGCCTACGAGCAGTACTTC.

J is TRBJ2-7 and V is TRBV7-9; the match to TRBD2 covers 9 bases. The CDR3 totals 17 residues. Looked up from germline, CDR1 is SEHNR and CDR2 is FQNEAQ (reference sequence). V was pared by 5 bases and J by 5 bases, with 16 bases of the junction left unmatched. The CDR3 spells CASSHSGGRAREHEQYF. In nucleotides, the CDR3 is TGTGCCAGCAGCCATTCGGGCGGGAGGGCCCGCGAGCACGAGCAGTACTTC.